Listed below are T cell receptor beta chains from one sample, sequenced in a study of blood T cell repertoires in COVID-19. Clones were read by immunoSEQ multiplex PCR, and TCRdb kept only the in-frame ones, dropping some. Among 140,000 to 150,000 clones, roughly 86% were seen once, and the ten largest hold less than 2%. The sequenced material came from peripheral blood. The receptors derive from a man aged 65-85 years with acute or convalescent COVID-19. Both conserved end residues are part of each CDR3. The D gene is left open where the match is weak. Some rows have no size entry. The others give once, few or many, or a class for an expanded clone.

cdr3_nt cdr3_aa j_call clone_size v_call d_call
TGCGCCAGCAGCACTACAGGGGCGAACACTGAAGCTTTCTTT CASSTTGANTEAFF TRBJ1-1 . TRBV5-1 TRBD1
TGTGCCAGCAAAGACAGGGTGATCGGCAATTCACCCCTCCACTTT CASKDRVIGNSPLHF TRBJ1-6 . TRBV14 TRBD1
TGTGCCAGCAGCCAAGTGGCGGGGCCCGGTTATACGCAGTATTTT CASSQVAGPGYTQYF TRBJ2-3 . TRBV14 .
TGTGCCAGCAGAGGAGGGACGGCAACTAATGAAAAACTGTTTTTT CASRGGTATNEKLFF TRBJ1-4 . TRBV28 .
TGTGCCAGCAGCTTACAGAGGGACTTTGGTACGCAGTATTTT CASSLQRDFGTQYF TRBJ2-3 . TRBV7-2 .
TGTGCCAGCGATCGGGAAGGGGGCTTGGGAGGCTACACCTTC CASDREGGLGGYTF TRBJ1-2 . TRBV6-5 TRBD1
TGTGCCAGCAGTGAATTAGTGCTTAGCAATCAGCCCCAGCATTTT CASSELVLSNQPQHF TRBJ1-5 . TRBV2 .
TGTGCCTGGGGGGGAGAGGGAAACACCATATATTTT CAWGGEGNTIYF TRBJ1-3 . TRBV30 .
TGCGCCAGCAGCCAAACCCCGGGACAGGGTAATTCACCCCTCCACTTT CASSQTPGQGNSPLHF TRBJ1-6 few TRBV4-1 TRBD1
TGTGCCAGCAGCCCTAGGTCGGGGAGCTCCTACAATGAGCAGTTCTTC CASSPRSGSSYNEQFF TRBJ2-1 . TRBV5-6 .